The present T cell receptor (beta chain) was sequenced within a study of cytomegalovirus exposure and HLA in healthy donors. Whole-study results and caveats: Analyzed later, association rates of TCRs varied across HLA loci, with DRB1 most and HLA-C fewest.

With regard to this clone: The antigen is undetermined.

Primers included in the PCR were 60 Vbeta and 13 Jbeta primers. Some clones are missing from TCRdb's copy, which holds only in-frame ones; the method was immunoSEQ multiplex PCR. Altogether under 150,000 clones are present, approximately 80% being singletons, with the ten largest covering around 4%. The sequence was obtained from a woman aged 25 to 39 in good health and CMV-seronegative. Input material: PBMCs.

Here the CDR3 reads CAWSDQGYNQPQHF. The CDR3 nucleotides are TGTGCCTGGAGTGATCAGGGCTACAATCAGCCCCAGCATTTT. The chain links TRBV30 to TRBJ1-5; possible D gene TRBD1, 5 bases. This CDR3 region has 14 residues. Trimming took 1 base from V and 3 from J, leaving 10 bases between them. Germline values: CDR1 GTSNPN, CDR2 SVGIG (reference sequence).